This T cell receptor beta chain was retrieved from a study of post-analysis software for immune sequencing data. General study points: Comparison of patients with controls showed 5 or 6 TRBV segments more frequent in patients, TRBV5-6, TRBV5-1 and TRBV20-1 among them. Batch-mates among the samples co-clustered strongly by F measure. Significantly lower normalized Chao1 diversity was found in patients with multiple sclerosis relative to controls.

The CDR3 contains 12 residues. Trimming stripped 6 bases from V and 8 bases from J, with 14 bases between. The germline V gene has CDR1 DFQATT and CDR2 SNEGSKA (reference sequence). A few counts support this clonotype. Its specificity is not known. Researchers reported that TCR beta cDNA libraries carried unique molecular identifiers. Each sample of about 0.9 to 10 million input T cells yielded 500,000 or so cDNA molecules, so each molecule approximated one T cell. TCRdb itself ran the PCR reads through MiXCR, one entry per CDR3 protein. The table shows about 400,000 distinct CDR3 sequences, with about a third occurring only once.

The sample consisted of blood. The J gene is TRBJ2-1, the V gene TRBV20-1; D might be TRBD1 or TRBD2, each matching 7 bases. This sequence originates from a girl aged 5-17 years with multiple sclerosis. CDR3 residues: CSASQGGDEQFF. CDR3 nucleotide sequence: TGCAGTGCCAGTCAGGGGGGGGATGAGCAGTTCTTC.